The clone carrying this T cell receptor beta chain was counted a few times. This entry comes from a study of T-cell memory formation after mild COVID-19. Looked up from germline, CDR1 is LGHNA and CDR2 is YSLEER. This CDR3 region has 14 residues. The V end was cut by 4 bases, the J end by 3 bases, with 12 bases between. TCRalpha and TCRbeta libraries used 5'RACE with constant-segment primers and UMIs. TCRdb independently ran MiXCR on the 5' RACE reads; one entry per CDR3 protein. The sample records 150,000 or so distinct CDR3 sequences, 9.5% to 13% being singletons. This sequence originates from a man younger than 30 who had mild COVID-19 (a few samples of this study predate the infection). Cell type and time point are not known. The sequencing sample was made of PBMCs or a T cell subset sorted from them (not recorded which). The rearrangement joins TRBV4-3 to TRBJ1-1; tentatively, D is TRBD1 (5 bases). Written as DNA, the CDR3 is TGCGCCAGCAGCCGTGGGGGAGGGTACACTGAAGCTTTCTTT. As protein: CASSRGGGYTEAFF.